This T cell receptor beta chain was recorded in a study of blood T cell repertoires in COVID-19. The method was immunoSEQ multiplex PCR; TCRdb's version includes in-frame clones alone and lacks a portion of them. The profile shows over 95,000 clones, about 83% of them singletons. The trim removed 6 bases at V and 8 bases at J, leaving 31 bases unmatched. The CDR3 has 21 amino acids. Looked up from germline, CDR1 is MNHEY and CDR2 is SVGEGT. This sequence joins TRBV6-2 or TRBV6-3 and TRBJ2-1, with 7 bases lining up with TRBD2. This sequence was found in a man in his sixties or seventies with active or convalescent COVID-19. Sequenced input: peripheral blood. The CDR3 region is CASSNWDGGSRFSPLPDEQFF. Here the CDR3 DNA reads TGTGCCAGCAGCAACTGGGACGGGGGGTCACGTTTTTCGCCCCTCCCCGATGAGCAGTTCTTC.